This entry lists 10 T cell receptor beta chains sequenced from one sample in a study of blood T cell repertoires in COVID-19. TCRdb keeps only in-frame clones here, not all; method: immunoSEQ multiplex PCR. The sample lists more than 400,000 clones; 70% to 90% were seen once. Material for sequencing was peripheral blood. These receptors were taken from a human donor in a cohort sampled during active COVID-19.

V usage is TRBV5-1 and J usage is TRBJ2-7; no definite D call. The V gene lost 5 bases and the J gene lost 5 bases, with 20 bases spanning the gap. The germline gives CDR1 SGHRS, CDR2 YFSETQ. The CDR3 spans 15 residues. In DNA, the CDR3 is TGCGCCAGCAGTCCAATGGCAGGTAGAAACGACGAGCAGTACTTC. Its translation: CASSPMAGRNDEQYF.

The chain uses TRBV9 and TRBJ1-1, with 8 bases lining up with TRBD1. CDR1 is SGDLS, CDR2 YYNGEE, per germline. V was pared by 4 bases and J by 0 bases, with 2 bases of the junction left unmatched. The length of the CDR3 is 14 residues. The CDR3 nucleotides read TGTGCCAGCAGCCGACAGGGGATGAACACTGAAGCTTTCTTT. It codes for CASSRQGMNTEAFF. The complete variable domain, with remaining parts taken from reference TRBV9 and TRBJ1-1, reads DSGVTQTPKHLITATGQRVTLRCSPRSGDLSVYWYQQSLDQGLQFLIQYYNGEERAKGNILERFSAQQFPDLHSELNLSSLELGDSALYFCASSRQGMNTEAFFGQGTRLTVV.

This clone has just one count. The chain uses TRBV30 and TRBJ1-5; 9 bases align to TRBD1. The J segment lost 1 base and the V segment lost 8 bases, leaving 6 bases of the junction unmatched. Germline V lookup: CDR1 GTSNPN, CDR2 SVGIG (reference sequence). The CDR3 loop spans 14 amino acids. CDR3 in amino acids: CAGKDRGSNQPQHF. The CDR3 nucleotides read TGTGCCGGCAAGGACAGGGGAAGCAATCAGCCCCAGCATTTT.

This chain uses TRBV11-2 with TRBJ1-1; D perhaps matches TRBD1 (5 bases). The germline V gene has CDR1 SGHAT and CDR2 FQNNGV. This CDR3 is 14 amino acids long. Trimming pared 0 bases from V and 7 bases from J, leaving 12 bases between. The CDR3 DNA is TGTGCCAGCAGCTTAGATCTATGGGGGGGTGAAGCTTTCTTT. It translates to CASSLDLWGGEAFF. Together with reference TRBV11-2 and TRBJ1-1, the CDR3 gives the full variable domain: EAGVAQSPRYKIIEKRQSVAFWCNPISGHATLYWYQQILGQGPKLLIQFQNNGVVDDSQLPKDRFSAERLKGVDSTLKIQPAKLEDSAVYLCASSLDLWGGEAFFGQGTRLTVV.

This rearrangement joins TRBV10-3 to TRBJ2-3; 8 bases map to TRBD1. The CDR3 runs to 15 residues. Losses at the gene ends were 1 base for V and 7 bases for J; bases not matched to a gene: 7. From germline, CDR1 is ENHRY and CDR2 SYGVKD. The DNA of the CDR3 is TGTGCCATCAGTGAGTACGGGACAGGTGCAAATACGCAGTATTTT. Residues: CAISEYGTGANTQYF.

The chain links TRBV28 to TRBJ1-1; tentatively, D is TRBD1 (5 bases). V lost 3 bases to trimming and J lost 5 bases, with 31 bases between them. This CDR3 is built from 20 residues. The germline CDR1 and CDR2 sequences are MDHEN and SYDVKM. The CDR3 coding sequence is TGTGCCAGCAGTTTGTCTCTGTGGGGATCAGGCGGGGGTCTAGGAACTGAAGCTTTCTTT. This sequence encodes CASSLSLWGSGGGLGTEAFF.

The chain has TRBV9 and TRBJ2-1; a possible D gene is TRBD2 (6 bases). In germline, CDR1 is SGDLS, CDR2 YYNGEE. V was trimmed by 7 bases and J by 4 bases, leaving 15 bases between them. This CDR3 comprises 14 residues. This CDR3 reads CASAALAEYNEQFF. The CDR3 nucleotides are TGTGCCAGCGCAGCGTTAGCGGAGTACAATGAGCAGTTCTTC. The entire variable domain, with the rest obtained from reference TRBV9 and TRBJ2-1, is as follows: DSGVTQTPKHLITATGQRVTLRCSPRSGDLSVYWYQQSLDQGLQFLIQYYNGEERAKGNILERFSAQQFPDLHSELNLSSLELGDSALYFCASAALAEYNEQFFGPGTRLTVL.

The chain recombines TRBV14 with TRBJ2-5; D unresolved. The CDR3 has 14 residues. Germline V CDR1 and CDR2: SGHDN, FVKESK. Trimming took off 4 bases at V and 4 bases at J, with 13 bases between the two ends. This CDR3 is CASSRAWVGETQYF. The DNA for the CDR3 is TGTGCCAGCAGCCGGGCCTGGGTGGGAGAGACCCAGTACTTC. Based on the CDR3 plus reference TRBV14 and TRBJ2-5, the full variable domain is EAGVTQFPSHSVIEKGQTVTLRCDPISGHDNLYWYRRVMGKEIKFLLHFVKESKQDESGMPNNRFLAERTGGTYSTLKVQPAELEDSGVYFCASSRAWVGETQYFGPGTRLLVL.

The chain recombines TRBV10-3 with TRBJ1-1, with TRBD1 matching over 9 bases. The CDR3 has 13 residues. Germline V gene data show CDR1 as ENHRY and CDR2 as SYGVKD. The junction had 3 bases not matched to a gene; V was cut back by 6 bases and J by 4 bases. The CDR3 DNA sequence: TGTGCCATCAGGGGACAGGGAGTCACTGAAGCTTTCTTT. It is translated as CAIRGQGVTEAFF.

The chain uses TRBV5-1 and TRBJ1-4, with 10 nucleotides matching TRBD1. Unmatched junction bases numbered 7, after V lost 3 bases and J lost 8 bases. Germline CDR1 SGHRS, CDR2 YFSETQ. The length of the CDR3 is 15 residues. The CDR3 bases are TGCGCCAGCAGCTCGGACAGGGGGATAAAGGAAAAACTGTTTTTT. This encodes CASSSDRGIKEKLFF.